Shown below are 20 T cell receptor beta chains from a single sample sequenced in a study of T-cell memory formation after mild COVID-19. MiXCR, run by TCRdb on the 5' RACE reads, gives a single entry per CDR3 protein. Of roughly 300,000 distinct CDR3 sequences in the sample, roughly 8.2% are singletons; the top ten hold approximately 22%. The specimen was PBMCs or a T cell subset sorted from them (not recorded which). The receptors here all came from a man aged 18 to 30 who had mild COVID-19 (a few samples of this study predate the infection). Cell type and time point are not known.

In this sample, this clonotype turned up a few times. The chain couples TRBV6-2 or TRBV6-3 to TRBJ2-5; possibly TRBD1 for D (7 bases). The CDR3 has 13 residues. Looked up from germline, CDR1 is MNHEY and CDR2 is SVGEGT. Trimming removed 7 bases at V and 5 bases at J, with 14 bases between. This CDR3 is CASIGGGLETQYF. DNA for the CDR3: TGTGCCAGCATAGGAGGGGGCTTGGAGACCCAGTACTTC.

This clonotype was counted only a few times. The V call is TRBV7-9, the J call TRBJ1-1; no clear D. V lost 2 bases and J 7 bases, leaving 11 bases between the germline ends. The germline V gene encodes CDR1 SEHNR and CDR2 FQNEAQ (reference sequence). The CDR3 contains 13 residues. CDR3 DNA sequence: TGTGCCAGCAGCTTATACCGGGCAGGTGAAGCTTTCTTT. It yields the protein CASSLYRAGEAFF.

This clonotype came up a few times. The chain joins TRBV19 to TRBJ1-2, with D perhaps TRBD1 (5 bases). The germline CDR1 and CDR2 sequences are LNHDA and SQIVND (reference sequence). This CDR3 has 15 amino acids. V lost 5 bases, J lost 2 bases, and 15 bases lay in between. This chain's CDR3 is CASSARRGDNYGYTF. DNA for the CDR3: TGTGCCAGTAGTGCCCGGCGGGGCGACAACTATGGCTACACCTTC. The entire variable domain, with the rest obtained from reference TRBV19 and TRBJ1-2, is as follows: DGGITQSPKYLFRKEGQNVTLSCEQNLNHDAMYWYRQDPGQGLRLIYYSQIVNDFQKGDIAEGYSVSREKKESFPLTVTSAQKNPTAFYLCASSARRGDNYGYTFGSGTRLTVV.

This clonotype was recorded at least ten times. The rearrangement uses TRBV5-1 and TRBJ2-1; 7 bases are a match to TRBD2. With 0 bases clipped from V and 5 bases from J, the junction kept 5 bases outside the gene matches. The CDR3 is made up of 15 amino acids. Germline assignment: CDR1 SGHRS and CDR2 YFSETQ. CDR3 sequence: CASSLANGGNNEQFF. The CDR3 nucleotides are TGCGCCAGCAGCTTGGCTAACGGGGGGAACAATGAGCAGTTCTTC.

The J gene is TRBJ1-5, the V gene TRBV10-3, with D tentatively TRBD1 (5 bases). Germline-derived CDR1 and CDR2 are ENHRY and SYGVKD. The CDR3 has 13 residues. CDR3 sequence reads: CATRGGDNQPQHF. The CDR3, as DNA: TGTGCTACGCGTGGGGGTGACAATCAGCCCCAGCATTTT.

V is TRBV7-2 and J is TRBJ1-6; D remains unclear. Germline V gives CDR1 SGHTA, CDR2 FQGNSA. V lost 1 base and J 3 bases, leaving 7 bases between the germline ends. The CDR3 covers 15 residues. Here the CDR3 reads CASSLGAIYNSPLHF. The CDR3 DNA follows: TGTGCCAGCAGCTTAGGGGCGATCTATAATTCACCCCTCCACTTT. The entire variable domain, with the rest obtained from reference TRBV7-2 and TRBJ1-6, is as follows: GAGVSQSPSNKVTEKGKDVELRCDPISGHTALYWYRQSLGQGLEFLIYFQGNSAPDKSGLPSDRFSAERTGGSVSTLTIQRTQQEDSAVYLCASSLGAIYNSPLHFGNGTRLTVT.

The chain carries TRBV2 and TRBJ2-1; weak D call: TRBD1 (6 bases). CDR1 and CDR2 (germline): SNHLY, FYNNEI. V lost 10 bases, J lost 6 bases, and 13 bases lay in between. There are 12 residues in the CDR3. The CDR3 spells CANTRGINEQFF. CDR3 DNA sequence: TGTGCCAACACCAGGGGAATCAATGAGCAGTTCTTC.

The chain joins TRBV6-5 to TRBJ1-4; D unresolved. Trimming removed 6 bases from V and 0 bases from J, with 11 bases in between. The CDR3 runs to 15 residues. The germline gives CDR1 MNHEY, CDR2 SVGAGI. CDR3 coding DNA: TGTGCCAGCAGGACTTACGGTGCAACTAATGAAAAACTGTTTTTT. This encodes CASRTYGATNEKLFF.

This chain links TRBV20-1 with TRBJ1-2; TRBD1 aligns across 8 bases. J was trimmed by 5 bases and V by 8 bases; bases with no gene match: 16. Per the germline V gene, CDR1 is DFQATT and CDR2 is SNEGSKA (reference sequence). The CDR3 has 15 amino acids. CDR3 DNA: TGCAGTTCAGACGACCTAAACAGGGGGGGGTATGGCTACACCTTC. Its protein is CSSDDLNRGGYGYTF.

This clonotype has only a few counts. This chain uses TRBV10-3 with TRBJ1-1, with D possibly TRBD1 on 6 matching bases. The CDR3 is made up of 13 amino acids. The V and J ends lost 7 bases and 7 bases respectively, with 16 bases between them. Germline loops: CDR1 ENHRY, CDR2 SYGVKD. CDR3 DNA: TGTGCCATCAACAGGGCACCGGGGGATGAAGCTTTCTTT. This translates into CAINRAPGDEAFF.

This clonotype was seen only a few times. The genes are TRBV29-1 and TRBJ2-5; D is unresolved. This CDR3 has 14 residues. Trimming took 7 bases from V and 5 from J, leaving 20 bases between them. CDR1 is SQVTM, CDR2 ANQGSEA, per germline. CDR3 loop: CSAGSGPRYETQYF. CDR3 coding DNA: TGCAGCGCTGGCAGTGGGCCCCGTTACGAGACCCAGTACTTC.

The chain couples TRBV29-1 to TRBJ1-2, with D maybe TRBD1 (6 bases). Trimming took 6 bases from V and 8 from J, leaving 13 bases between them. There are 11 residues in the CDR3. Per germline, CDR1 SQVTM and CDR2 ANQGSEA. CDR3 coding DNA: TGCAGCGTAGGGGACATAATGGGCTACACCTTC. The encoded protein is CSVGDIMGYTF.

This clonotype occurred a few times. The CDR3 loop reads CASRQGVQSGTEAFF. In DNA, the CDR3 is TGCGCCAGCCGACAGGGAGTCCAATCTGGCACTGAAGCTTTCTTT. The gene calls are TRBV5-1 and TRBJ1-1, with 7 bases that match TRBD1. Trimming removed 7 bases from V and 4 bases from J; junction bases left unmatched: 13. CDR3 length equals 15 residues. Germline loops: CDR1 SGHRS, CDR2 YFSETQ.

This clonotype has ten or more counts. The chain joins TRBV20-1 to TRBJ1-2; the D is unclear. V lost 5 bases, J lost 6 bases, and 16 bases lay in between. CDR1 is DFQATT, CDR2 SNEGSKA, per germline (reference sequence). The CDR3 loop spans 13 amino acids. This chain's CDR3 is CSAGSYDGDGYTF. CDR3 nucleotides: TGCAGTGCTGGTTCTTATGATGGTGATGGCTACACCTTC.

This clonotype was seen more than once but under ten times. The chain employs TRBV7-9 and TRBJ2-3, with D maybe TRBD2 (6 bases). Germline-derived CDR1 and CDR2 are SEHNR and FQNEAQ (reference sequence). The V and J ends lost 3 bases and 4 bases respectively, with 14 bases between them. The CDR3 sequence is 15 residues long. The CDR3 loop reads CASSFQGGIPDTQYF. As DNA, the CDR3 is TGTGCCAGCAGCTTTCAGGGAGGAATTCCAGATACGCAGTATTTT.

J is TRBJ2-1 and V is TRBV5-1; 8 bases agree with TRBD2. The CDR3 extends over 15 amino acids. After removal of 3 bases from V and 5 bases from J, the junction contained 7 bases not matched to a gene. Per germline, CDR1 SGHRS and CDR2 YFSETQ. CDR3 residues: CASSSQAGGHNEQFF. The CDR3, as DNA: TGCGCCAGCAGCTCCCAGGCGGGGGGACACAATGAGCAGTTCTTC.

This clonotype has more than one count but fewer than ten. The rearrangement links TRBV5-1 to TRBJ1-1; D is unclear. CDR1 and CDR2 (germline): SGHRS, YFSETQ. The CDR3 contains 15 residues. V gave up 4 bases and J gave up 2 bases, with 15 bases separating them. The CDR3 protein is CASSKAYRVNTEAFF. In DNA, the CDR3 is TGCGCCAGCAGCAAGGCCTACAGAGTTAACACTGAAGCTTTCTTT.

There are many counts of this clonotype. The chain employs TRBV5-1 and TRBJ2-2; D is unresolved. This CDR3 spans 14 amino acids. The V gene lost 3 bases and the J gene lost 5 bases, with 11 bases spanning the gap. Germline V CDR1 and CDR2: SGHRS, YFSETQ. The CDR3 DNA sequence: TGCGCCAGCAGCTCTAATCCGGGTACCGGGGAGCTGTTTTTT. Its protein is CASSSNPGTGELFF. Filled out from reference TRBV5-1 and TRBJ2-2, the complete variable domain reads KAGVTQTPRYLIKTRGQQVTLSCSPISGHRSVSWYQQTPGQGLQFLFEYFSETQRNKGNFPGRFSGRQFSNSRSEMNVSTLELGDSALYLCASSSNPGTGELFFGEGSRLTVL.

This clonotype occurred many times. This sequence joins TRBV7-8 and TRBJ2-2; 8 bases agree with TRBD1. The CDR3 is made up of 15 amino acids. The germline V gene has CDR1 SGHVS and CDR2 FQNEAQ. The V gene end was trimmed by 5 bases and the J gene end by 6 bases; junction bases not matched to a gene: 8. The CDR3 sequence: CASSEQGASAGELFF. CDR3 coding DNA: TGTGCCAGCAGCGAGCAGGGGGCAAGCGCCGGGGAGCTGTTTTTT.

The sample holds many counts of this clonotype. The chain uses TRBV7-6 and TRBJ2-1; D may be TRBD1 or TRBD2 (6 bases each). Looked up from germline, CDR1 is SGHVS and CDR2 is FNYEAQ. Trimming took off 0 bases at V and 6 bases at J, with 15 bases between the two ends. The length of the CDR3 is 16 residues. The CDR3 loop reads CASSLASVGGSNEQFF. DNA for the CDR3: TGTGCCAGCAGCTTAGCTTCGGTCGGGGGCAGCAATGAGCAGTTCTTC.